The clone carrying this T cell receptor (beta chain) was observed at least ten times. This CDR3 is 13 amino acids long. Per germline, CDR1 DFQATT and CDR2 SNEGSKA (reference sequence). J was trimmed by 4 bases and V by 5 bases; bases with no gene match: 8. The entry originates in a study of T-cell reconstitution after alpha-beta-depleted transplantation in children. Using unique molecular identifiers, the investigators prepared the TCRbeta library. TCRdb fed the PCR reads into MiXCR, producing one record per CDR3 protein. The table includes 260,000 or so distinct CDR3 sequences, 12% detected once. The sample was PBMCs from the stem cell graft donor, taken from the stem cell graft. This receptor was identified in a human donor who donated a stem cell graft to a child with acute lymphoblastic leukemia. V gene TRBV20-1 combines with J gene TRBJ2-7, with 7 bases that match TRBD2. The CDR3 reads CSALSGTFYEQYF. CDR3 coding DNA: TGCAGTGCTCTCAGCGGGACCTTTTACGAGCAGTACTTC.